This paragraph reports one TCR beta chain. The antigen is undetermined. These data come from a study of blood T cells in healthy people across ages. Study information: Through template switching, about one barcoded beta molecule was captured per two T cells, as measured in model experiments. Study-level points and caveats: Conclusively comparing naive with antigen-experienced cells was impossible with unsorted PBMCs. In long-lived donors, naive CD4+ cell counts and diversity exceeded those of aged donors. As age increased, TCR beta diversity per million T cells fell in a roughly linear fashion.

V was clipped by 5 bases and J by 6 bases; unmatched bases: 11. CDR3 length equals 15 residues. CDR1 is SEHNR and CDR2 is FQNEAQ in the germline V gene (reference sequence). It was with a sample-barcoded 5' primer and a J-beta primer mix that a second PCR of about 7 to 12 cycles was run. TCRdb reprocessed the 5' RACE reads via MiXCR and lists one record per CDR3 protein. The data contain 1 million or so distinct CDR3 sequences, less than 50% of them singletons. This sequence was found in a woman between 55 and 75 years old in good health. The sample consisted of blood. The chain employs TRBV7-9 and TRBJ2-7; 9 bases are a match to TRBD2. CDR3 sequence: CASSQFGTSISEQYF. The CDR3 coding sequence is TGTGCCAGCAGCCAGTTCGGGACTAGCATCTCCGAGCAGTACTTC.